One sample yielded the 5 T cell receptor beta chains listed below, sequenced in a study of blood T cell repertoires in COVID-19. TCRdb keeps only in-frame clones here, not all; method: immunoSEQ multiplex PCR. The table shows roughly 180,000 clones, with approximately 80% occurring only once. Sequenced sample: PBMCs or T cells enriched from blood (not recorded which). All receptors come from a woman aged 60-75 years who had recovered from COVID-19.

This clone was counted ten times or more. The rearrangement joins TRBV4-2 to TRBJ2-3; 9 bases are a match to TRBD2. From germline, CDR1 is LGHNA and CDR2 YNFKEQ. V shed 2 bases, J shed 1 base, and the junction held 7 bases outside the gene matches. This CDR3 is built from 17 residues. CDR3 loop: CASSQSAASGGTDTQYF. In DNA, the CDR3 is TGTGCCAGCAGCCAATCGGCCGCTAGCGGGGGCACAGATACGCAGTATTTT.

The V gene is TRBV5-1, the J gene TRBJ2-2, with 7 bases fitting TRBD2. Germline assignment: CDR1 SGHRS and CDR2 YFSETQ. The CDR3 runs to 16 residues. V was clipped by 0 bases and J by 1 base; unmatched bases: 3. The CDR3 DNA sequence: TGCGCCAGCAGCTTGGCAGCTAGCGGGAACACCGGGGAGCTGTTTTTT. Encoded protein: CASSLAASGNTGELFF.

This chain connects TRBV9 to TRBJ2-3; D possibly corresponds to TRBD2 (7 bases). This CDR3 is 14 amino acids long. Germline V gene lookup returns CDR1 SGDLS and CDR2 YYNGEE. V lost 2 bases to trimming and J lost 7 bases, with 14 bases between them. In DNA form, the CDR3 reads TGTGCCAGCAGCGTTGAGGGGGGGCTTAATACGCAGTATTTT. Translated: CASSVEGGLNTQYF.

The chain is built from TRBV2 and TRBJ1-4; TRBD1 matches at 7 bases. With V trimmed by 9 bases and J by 6 bases, 13 bases remained unmatched. The CDR3 has 15 amino acids. Germline assignment: CDR1 SNHLY and CDR2 FYNNEI. Here the CDR3 reads CASHDLGGSDEKLFF. CDR3 DNA: TGTGCCAGTCACGACTTAGGGGGCTCCGATGAAAAACTGTTTTTT. Full variable domain (missing parts from reference TRBV2 and TRBJ1-4): EPEVTQTPSHQVTQMGQEVILRCVPISNHLYFYWYRQILGQKVEFLVSFYNNEISEKSEIFDDQFSVERPDGSNFTLKIRSTKLEDSAMYFCASHDLGGSDEKLFFGSGTQLSVL.

The genes are TRBV7-8 and TRBJ1-2; D might be TRBD1 (5 bases). Germline V gives CDR1 SGHVS, CDR2 FQNEAQ. Trimming took 5 bases from V and 2 from J, leaving 9 bases between them. The CDR3 runs to 13 residues. The CDR3 reads CASSETVNYGYTF. CDR3 DNA: TGTGCCAGCAGCGAGACAGTAAACTATGGCTACACCTTC.